Listed here are 5 T cell receptor beta chains from one sample, sequenced in a study of identical twins. MiXCR, applied by TCRdb to the 5' RACE reads, yields one record per CDR3 protein. The sample carries some 590,000 distinct CDR3 sequences, 9.6% recorded once. These data were also reused for a study on yellow fever vaccine responses in identical twins.

Source material: PBMCs. The receptors come from a woman under 30 in good health.

The chain joins TRBV2 to TRBJ1-5; tentatively, D is TRBD1 (5 bases). The CDR3 is 15 residues long. Per germline, CDR1 SNHLY and CDR2 FYNNEI. Trimming took 3 bases from V and 2 from J, leaving 11 bases between them. CDR3 DNA: TGTGCCAGCAGTGAGGGGGGATCCGGCAATCAGCCCCAGCATTTT. It yields the protein CASSEGGSGNQPQHF. Full variable domain (remainder filled in from reference TRBV2 and TRBJ1-5): EPEVTQTPSHQVTQMGQEVILRCVPISNHLYFYWYRQILGQKVEFLVSFYNNEISEKSEIFDDQFSVERPDGSNFTLKIRSTKLEDSAMYFCASSEGGSGNQPQHFGDGTRLSIL.

The gene calls are TRBV5-5 and TRBJ1-1; TRBD1 is a possible D gene (5 bases). Germline V gene data show CDR1 as SGHKS and CDR2 as YYEKEE (reference sequence). Trimming shortened V by 6 bases and J by 1 base, and 19 bases separated the two germline ends. The CDR3 runs 16 residues. The CDR3: CASNQGLDTTNTEAFF. CDR3 nucleotides: TGTGCCAGCAACCAAGGCCTGGACACCACGAACACTGAAGCTTTCTTT. Variable domain in full (rest from reference TRBV5-5 and TRBJ1-1): DAGVTQSPTHLIKTRGQQVTLRCSPISGHKSVSWYQQVLGQGPQFIFQYYEKEERGRGNFPDRFSARQFPNYSSELNVNALLLGDSALYLCASNQGLDTTNTEAFFGQGTRLTVV.

In its sample, this clonotype was seen many times. DNA of the CDR3: TGCAGCGTTGAAGAAAAGCTGGATGAGCAGTTCTTC. Its protein is CSVEEKLDEQFF. The chain recombines TRBV29-1 with TRBJ2-1; no clear D. Per the germline V gene, CDR1 is SQVTM and CDR2 is ANQGSEA. This CDR3 has 12 amino acids. Trimming stripped 0 bases from V and 8 bases from J, with 8 bases between.

This clonotype was observed a few times. The V call is TRBV10-3, the J call TRBJ2-2; TRBD1 aligns across 7 bases. CDR1 and CDR2 from the germline V gene are ENHRY and SYGVKD. The V segment lost 4 bases and the J segment 1 base; nucleotides outside the gene matches: 9. The CDR3 extends over 17 amino acids. As DNA, the CDR3 is TGTGCCATCAGTGGCAAAGAAGGACAGGTGAACACCGGGGAGCTGTTTTTT. Amino acids: CAISGKEGQVNTGELFF.

This clonotype was seen a few times. CDR3 DNA: TGTGCCAGCAGTTCCGTGACAGCTTACAATGAGCAGTTCTTC. It is translated as CASSSVTAYNEQFF. The chain links TRBV6-5 to TRBJ2-1, with D perhaps matching TRBD1 (5 bases). The CDR3 contains 14 residues. Per germline, CDR1 MNHEY and CDR2 SVGAGI. The V end was cut by 4 bases, the J end by 4 bases, with 11 bases between.